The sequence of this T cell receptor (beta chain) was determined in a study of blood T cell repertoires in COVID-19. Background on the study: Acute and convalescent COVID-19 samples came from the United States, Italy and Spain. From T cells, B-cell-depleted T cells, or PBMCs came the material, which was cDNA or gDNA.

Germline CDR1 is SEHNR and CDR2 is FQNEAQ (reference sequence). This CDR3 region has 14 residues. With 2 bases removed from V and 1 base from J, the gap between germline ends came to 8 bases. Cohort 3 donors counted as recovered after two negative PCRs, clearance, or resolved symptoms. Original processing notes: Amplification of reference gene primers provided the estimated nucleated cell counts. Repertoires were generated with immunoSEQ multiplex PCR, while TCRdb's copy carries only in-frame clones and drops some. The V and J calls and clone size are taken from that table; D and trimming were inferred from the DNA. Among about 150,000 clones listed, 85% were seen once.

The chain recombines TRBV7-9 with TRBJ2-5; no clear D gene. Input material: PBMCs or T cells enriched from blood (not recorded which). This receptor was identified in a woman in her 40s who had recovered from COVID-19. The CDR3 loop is CASSLSRLQETQYF. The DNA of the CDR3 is TGTGCCAGCAGCTTAAGTAGACTCCAAGAGACCCAGTACTTC.